These 11 T cell receptor beta chains were all obtained from the same sample, sequenced in a study of tumor-infiltrating lymphocytes in primary liver carcinoma. Starting from 500 ng of total RNA, TCR beta cDNA was produced with a primer in the constant region. Slightly modified ARM-PCR with three nested multiplex PCR rounds yielded TCR beta libraries. Primers for the first two PCR rounds were TRBV1-TRBV30 forward primers and a C-beta reverse primer (approximately 10 cycles per round). From the multiplex PCR reads, TCRdb called clonotypes with MiXCR, one entry per CDR3 protein. Found here are some 190,000 distinct CDR3 sequences, less than 65% of them singletons; the top ten hold roughly 76%. Germline DNA was also extracted, and blood RNA was taken from unsorted whole blood. The specimen was peripheral blood. All receptors derive from a man aged 40-55 years with primary liver carcinoma and hepatitis B virus infection.

This clonotype was detected only a few times. The chain uses TRBV6-6 and TRBJ2-1; a weak D match, TRBD1 (5 bases). The CDR3 extends over 14 amino acids. V was trimmed by 6 bases and J by 5 bases, leaving 14 bases between them. CDR1 MNHNY and CDR2 SVGAGI come from the germline V gene (reference sequence). The chain's CDR3 is CASSPQGANNEQFF. CDR3 in DNA: TGTGCCAGCAGCCCCCAAGGGGCCAACAATGAGCAGTTCTTC.

The count of this clonotype is one. The rearrangement links TRBV6-6 to TRBJ1-5, with 10 bases lining up with TRBD1. The V and J ends lost 2 bases and 6 bases, in that order; junction bases with no gene match: 4. This CDR3 contains 15 residues. The germline V gene encodes CDR1 MNHNY and CDR2 SVGAGI (reference sequence). The CDR3 nucleotides read TGTGCCAGCAGTTACGGACAGGGGGACGGTCAGCCCCAGCATTTT. It encodes CASSYGQGDGQPQHF.

Of note for this clonotype: A read error may account for a junction end that differs from germline. The rearrangement joins TRBV6-5 to TRBJ2-1; D is uncertain. This CDR3 has 13 amino acids. CDR1 is MNHEY and CDR2 is SVGAGI in the germline V gene. The CDR3 loop is CASSYTVNNEHFF. Here the CDR3 DNA reads TGTGCCAGCAGTTACACTGTCAACAATGAGCATTTCTTC.

This clonotype was observed a few times. One junction end does not reproduce the germline sequence, and a read error may be involved. J is TRBJ2-1 and V is TRBV11-2, with D unclear. The CDR3 sequence is 14 residues long. The germline V gene has CDR1 SGHAT and CDR2 FQNNGV. Here the CDR3 DNA reads TGTGCCGGCAGCCTCGCGCTGGGCGGAAATGAGCAGTTCTTC. Translated: CAGSLALGGNEQFF.

This clonotype showed up just once. This may stem from a read error, because a much larger clone lies one nucleotide away. This chain connects TRBV14 to TRBJ2-5; D is undetermined. V lost 1 base to trimming and J lost 7 bases, with 10 bases between them. The CDR3 spans 13 residues. From germline, CDR1 is SGHDN and CDR2 FVKESK. In DNA form, the CDR3 reads TGTGCCAGCAGCCAAGTCCCTGGCGGGACCCAGTACTTC. It codes for CASSQVPGGTQYF.

CDR3 nucleotide sequence: TGCAGCGTCGAGATCCCACAGGGTGGGTACATAGATACGCAGTATTTT. It is translated as CSVEIPQGGYIDTQYF. V is TRBV29-1 and J is TRBJ2-3, with D perhaps TRBD1 (6 bases). This CDR3 contains 16 residues. The germline gives CDR1 SQVTM, CDR2 ANQGSEA. V was trimmed by 6 bases and J by 5 bases, leaving 24 bases between them.

On this clonotype itself: Germline is not matched at one junction end, which may reflect a read error. V gene TRBV13 combines with J gene TRBJ1-6, with D hard to call. Germline assignment: CDR1 PRHDT and CDR2 FYEKMQ (reference sequence). This CDR3 has 16 amino acids. CDR3 protein: CASSLTFAANNPPLHF. The DNA of the CDR3 is TGTGCCAGCAGTTTGACGTTCGCCGCGAATAATCCACCCCTCCACTTT.

The gene calls are TRBV10-2 and TRBJ2-2; maybe TRBD2 (5 bases). The CDR3 is 17 amino acids. In germline, CDR1 is WSHSY, CDR2 SAAADI. With 2 bases removed from V and 4 bases from J, the gap between germline ends came to 17 bases. CDR3 nucleotides: TGCGCCAGCAGTGAGGACTACCCCCTTCGGGGCACCGGGGAGCTGTTTTTT. This translates into CASSEDYPLRGTGELFF.

This clonotype was recorded many times. The chain has TRBV13 and TRBJ1-5, with 8 bases that match TRBD1. J was trimmed by 5 bases and V by 0 bases; bases with no gene match: 0. Per germline, CDR1 PRHDT and CDR2 FYEKMQ (reference sequence). This CDR3 spans 14 amino acids. CDR3 sequence reads: CASSLGDRDQPQHF. The CDR3, as DNA: TGTGCCAGCAGCTTAGGGGACAGGGATCAGCCCCAGCATTTT.

The V and J genes are TRBV29-1 and TRBJ2-7; no clear D gene. From germline, CDR1 is SQVTM and CDR2 ANQGSEA. This CDR3 spans 15 amino acids. Trimming took off 4 bases at V and 6 bases at J, with 22 bases between the two ends. Here the CDR3 reads CSVGIAPGQRGEQYF. CDR3 nucleotide sequence: TGCAGCGTTGGAATAGCCCCGGGCCAGCGAGGCGAGCAGTACTTC.

This clonotype was counted at least ten times. The chain joins TRBV11-2 to TRBJ1-1; no clear D. Germline V CDR1 and CDR2: SGHAT, FQNNGV. The V and J ends lost 2 bases and 6 bases respectively, with 13 bases between them. The CDR3 totals 14 residues. CDR3 residues: CASSLFTRGAEAFF. CDR3 bases: TGTGCCAGCAGCTTATTTACTCGCGGGGCTGAAGCTTTCTTT.